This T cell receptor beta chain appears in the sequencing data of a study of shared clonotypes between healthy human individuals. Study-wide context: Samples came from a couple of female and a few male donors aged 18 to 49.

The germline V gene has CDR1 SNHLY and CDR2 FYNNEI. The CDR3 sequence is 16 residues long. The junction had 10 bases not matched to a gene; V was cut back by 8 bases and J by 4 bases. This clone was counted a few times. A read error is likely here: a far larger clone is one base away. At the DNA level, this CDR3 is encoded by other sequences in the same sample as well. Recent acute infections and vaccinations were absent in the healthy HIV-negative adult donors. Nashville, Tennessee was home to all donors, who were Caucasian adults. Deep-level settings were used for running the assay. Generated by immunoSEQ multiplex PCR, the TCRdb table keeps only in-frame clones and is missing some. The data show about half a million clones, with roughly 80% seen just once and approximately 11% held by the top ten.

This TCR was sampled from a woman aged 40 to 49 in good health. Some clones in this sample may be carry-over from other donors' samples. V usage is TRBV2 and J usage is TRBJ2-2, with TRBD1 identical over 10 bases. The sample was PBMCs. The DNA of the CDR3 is TGTGCCAGCTCCGGGACAGGGGTCGGTATCACCGGGGAGCTGTTTTTT. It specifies CASSGTGVGITGELFF.